This T cell receptor (beta chain) appears in the sequencing data of a study of identical twins. This clonotype has just a few counts. Its antigen remains unknown. cDNA carried unique molecular identifiers, and a universal primer site was added by template switching. TCRdb recomputed calls from the 5' RACE reads with MiXCR, one row per CDR3 protein. The sample contains 690,000 or so distinct CDR3 sequences, 8.5% to 9.5% of which appear only once. The CDR3 is made up of 15 amino acids. With V trimmed by 5 bases and J by 3 bases, 4 bases remained unmatched. The study's findings and limits: Invariant cells of the MAIT and iNKT types might have partly distorted the zero-insertion analyses. Abundant cord blood beta clonotypes carried fewer insertions; memory repertoires showed none.

The same specimen was also included in a second study, on yellow fever vaccine responses in identical twins.

The source of this sequence is a woman between 18 and 30 years old in good health. The rearrangement uses TRBV12-3 or TRBV12-4 and TRBJ2-2; the match to TRBD2 covers 9 bases. The sequenced material came from PBMCs. DNA for the CDR3: TGTGCCAGCAGTCGCGGGGGGGATTACACCGGGGAGCTGTTTTTT. Encoded protein: CASSRGGDYTGELFF.